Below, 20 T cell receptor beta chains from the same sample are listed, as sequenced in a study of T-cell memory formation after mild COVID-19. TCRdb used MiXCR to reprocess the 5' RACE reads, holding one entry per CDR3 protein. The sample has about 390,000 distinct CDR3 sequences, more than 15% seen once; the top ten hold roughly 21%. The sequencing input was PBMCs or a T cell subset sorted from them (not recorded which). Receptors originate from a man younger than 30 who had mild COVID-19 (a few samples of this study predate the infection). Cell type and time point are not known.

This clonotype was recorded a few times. The CDR3 here is CASRSDWGPRGEKLFF. CDR3 sequence (DNA): TGCGCCAGCAGGTCGGACTGGGGCCCCCGAGGAGAAAAACTGTTTTTT. This rearrangement joins TRBV5-1 to TRBJ1-4; the D gene is possibly TRBD1 (5 bases). With 5 bases removed from V and 8 bases from J, the gap between germline ends came to 22 bases. Germline V gene sequence: CDR1 SGHRS, CDR2 YFSETQ. The length of the CDR3 is 16 residues.

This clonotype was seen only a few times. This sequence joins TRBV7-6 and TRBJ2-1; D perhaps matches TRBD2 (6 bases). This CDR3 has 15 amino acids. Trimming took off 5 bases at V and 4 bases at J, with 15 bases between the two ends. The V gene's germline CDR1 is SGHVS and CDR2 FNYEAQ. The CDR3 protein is CASSPAGTAYNEQFF. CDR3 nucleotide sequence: TGTGCCAGCAGCCCCGCCGGGACTGCTTACAATGAGCAGTTCTTC.

CDR3 sequence (DNA): TGTGCCAGCAGCTTAGCGACGGCGGACACCATATATTTT. Its translation is CASSLATADTIYF. The chain joins TRBV7-9 to TRBJ1-3; no clear D. The V gene's germline CDR1 is SEHNR and CDR2 FQNEAQ (reference sequence). V lost 0 bases and J lost 8, with 8 bases in between. The CDR3 is 13 amino acids.

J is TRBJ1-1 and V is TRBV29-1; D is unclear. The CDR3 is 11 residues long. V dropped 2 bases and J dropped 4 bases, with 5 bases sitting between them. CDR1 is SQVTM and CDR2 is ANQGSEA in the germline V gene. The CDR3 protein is CSVEWTTEAFF. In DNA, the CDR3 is TGCAGCGTTGAATGGACCACTGAAGCTTTCTTT.

Here the CDR3 DNA reads TGTGCCAGCAGTGAAGAGGGCAGCTGGTATGGCTACACCTTC. Its translation is CASSEEGSWYGYTF. The chain employs TRBV6-1 and TRBJ1-2; D gene unclear. The CDR3 runs to 14 residues. Deletions cut 1 base from V and 5 bases from J, with 11 bases between. Germline V gene data show CDR1 as MNHNS and CDR2 as SASEGT.

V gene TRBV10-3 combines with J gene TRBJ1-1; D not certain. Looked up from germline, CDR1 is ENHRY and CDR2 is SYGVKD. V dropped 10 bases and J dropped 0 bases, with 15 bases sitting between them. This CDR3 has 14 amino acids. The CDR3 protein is CATLSTDMNTEAFF. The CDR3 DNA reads TGTGCCACCCTGAGCACAGACATGAACACTGAAGCTTTCTTT.

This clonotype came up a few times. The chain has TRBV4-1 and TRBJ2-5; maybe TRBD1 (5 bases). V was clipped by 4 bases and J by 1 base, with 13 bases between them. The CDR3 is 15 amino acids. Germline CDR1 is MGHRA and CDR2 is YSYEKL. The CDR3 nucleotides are TGCGCCAGCAGCCGGATCAGGGTTTTCCAAGAGACCCAGTACTTC. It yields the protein CASSRIRVFQETQYF.

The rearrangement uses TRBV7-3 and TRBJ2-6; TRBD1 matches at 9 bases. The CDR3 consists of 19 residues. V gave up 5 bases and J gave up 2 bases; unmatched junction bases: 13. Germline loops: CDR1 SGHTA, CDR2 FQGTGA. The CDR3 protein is CASSGDHGDRVTGANVLTF. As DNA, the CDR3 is TGTGCCAGCAGCGGGGATCACGGGGACAGGGTGACTGGGGCCAACGTCCTGACTTTC.

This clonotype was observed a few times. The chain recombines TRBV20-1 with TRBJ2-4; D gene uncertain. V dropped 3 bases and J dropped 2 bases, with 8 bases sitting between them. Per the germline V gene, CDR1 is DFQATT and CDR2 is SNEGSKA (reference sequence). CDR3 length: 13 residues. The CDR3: CSASVGTKNIQYF. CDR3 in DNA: TGCAGTGCTAGTGTAGGCACCAAAAACATTCAGTACTTC.

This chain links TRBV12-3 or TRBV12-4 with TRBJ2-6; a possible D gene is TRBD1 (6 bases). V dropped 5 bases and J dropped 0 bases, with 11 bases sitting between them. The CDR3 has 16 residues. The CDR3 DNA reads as TGTGCCAGCAGTCGGGACACCAACTCTGGGGCCAACGTCCTGACTTTC. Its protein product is CASSRDTNSGANVLTF.

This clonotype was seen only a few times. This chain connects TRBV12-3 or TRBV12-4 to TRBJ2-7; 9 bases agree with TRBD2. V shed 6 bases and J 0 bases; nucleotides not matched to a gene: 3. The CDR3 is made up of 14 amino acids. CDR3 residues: CASSNSGGSYEQYF. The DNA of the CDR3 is TGTGCCAGCAGCAATAGCGGGGGCTCCTACGAGCAGTACTTC.

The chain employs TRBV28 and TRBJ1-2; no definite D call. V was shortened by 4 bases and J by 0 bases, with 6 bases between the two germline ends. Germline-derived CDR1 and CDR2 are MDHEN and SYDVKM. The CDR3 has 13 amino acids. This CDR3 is CASSWSANYGYTF. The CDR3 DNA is TGTGCCAGCAGTTGGTCAGCTAACTATGGCTACACCTTC.

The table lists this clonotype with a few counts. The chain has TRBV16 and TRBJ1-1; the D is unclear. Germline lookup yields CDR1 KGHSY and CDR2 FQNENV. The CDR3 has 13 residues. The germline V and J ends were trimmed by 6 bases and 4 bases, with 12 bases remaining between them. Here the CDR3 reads CASSQVTRTEAFF. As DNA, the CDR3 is TGTGCCAGCAGTCAAGTCACCCGCACTGAAGCTTTCTTT.

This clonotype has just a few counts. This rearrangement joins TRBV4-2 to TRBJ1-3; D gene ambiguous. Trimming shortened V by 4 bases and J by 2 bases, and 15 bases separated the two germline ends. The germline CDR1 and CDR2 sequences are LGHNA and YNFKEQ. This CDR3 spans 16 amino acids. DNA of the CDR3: TGTGCCAGCAGCCGGGAAAGGCTGACTCCTGGAAACACCATATATTTT. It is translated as CASSRERLTPGNTIYF.

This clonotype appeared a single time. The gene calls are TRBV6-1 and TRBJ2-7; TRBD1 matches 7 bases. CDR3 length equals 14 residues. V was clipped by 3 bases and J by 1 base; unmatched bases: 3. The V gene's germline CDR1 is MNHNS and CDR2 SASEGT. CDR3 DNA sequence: TGTGCCAGCAGTGAGTCAGGGGGATCCTACGAGCAGTACGTC. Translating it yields CASSESGGSYEQYV.

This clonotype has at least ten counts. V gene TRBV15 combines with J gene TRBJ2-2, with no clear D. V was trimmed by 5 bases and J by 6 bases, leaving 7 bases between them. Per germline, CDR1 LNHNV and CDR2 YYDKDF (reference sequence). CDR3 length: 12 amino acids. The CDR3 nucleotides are TGTGCCACCAGCTTCTGGGCCGGGGAGCTGTTTTTT. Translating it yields CATSFWAGELFF.

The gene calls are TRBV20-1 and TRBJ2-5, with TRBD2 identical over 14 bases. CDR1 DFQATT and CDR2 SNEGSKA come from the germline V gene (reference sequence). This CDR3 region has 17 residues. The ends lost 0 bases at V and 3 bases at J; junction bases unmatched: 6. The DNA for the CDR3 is TGCAGTGCTAGAGAAGGGACTAGCGGGGGCCTTGAAGAGACCCAGTACTTC. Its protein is CSAREGTSGGLEETQYF.

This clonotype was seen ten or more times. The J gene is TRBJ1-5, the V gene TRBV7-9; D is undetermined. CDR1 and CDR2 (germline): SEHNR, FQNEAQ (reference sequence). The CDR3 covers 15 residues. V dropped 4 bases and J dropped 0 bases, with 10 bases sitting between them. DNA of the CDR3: TGTGCCAGCAGCTCTGCAGACCATAGCAATCAGCCCCAGCATTTT. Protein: CASSSADHSNQPQHF.

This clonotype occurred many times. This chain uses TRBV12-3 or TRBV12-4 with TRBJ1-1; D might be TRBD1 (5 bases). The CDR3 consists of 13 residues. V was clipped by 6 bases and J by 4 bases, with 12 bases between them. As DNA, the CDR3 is TGTGCCAGCAGCCCAAGGGGAGGCACTGAAGCTTTCTTT. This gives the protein CASSPRGGTEAFF.

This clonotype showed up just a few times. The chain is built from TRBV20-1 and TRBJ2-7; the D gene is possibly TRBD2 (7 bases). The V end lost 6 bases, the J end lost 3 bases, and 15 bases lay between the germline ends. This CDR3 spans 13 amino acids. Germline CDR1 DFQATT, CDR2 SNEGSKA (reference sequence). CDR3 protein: CSASRGAIYEQYF. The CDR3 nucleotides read TGCAGTGCGTCCCGGGGGGCCATCTACGAGCAGTACTTC.